The 17 T cell receptor beta chains reported below all come from one sample, sequenced in a study of blood T cells in healthy people across ages. A second about 6 to 12 cycle PCR used barcoded and J-beta primers. One entry per CDR3 protein, called by TCRdb with MiXCR from the 5' RACE reads. The sample holds some 790,000 distinct CDR3 sequences; 29% are singletons and the top ten take about 18%. The specimen sequenced was blood. The receptors shown here come from a woman aged 80 or over in good health.

Note on this clonotype: The junction departs from germline at one end; a sequencing error may be responsible. The chain combines TRBV7-6 with TRBJ1-1; D may be TRBD1 (5 bases). The CDR3 has 14 amino acids. Germline lookup yields CDR1 SGHVS and CDR2 FNYEAQ. DNA for the CDR3: TGTGCCAGCAGCCCGACGGACACTGGCGCTGAGGCTTTCTTT. Protein: CASSPTDTGAEAFF.

This clonotype was seen many times. The rearrangement links TRBV5-5 to TRBJ1-4; TRBD1 is a possible D gene (6 bases). This CDR3 contains 18 residues. Trimming took off 3 bases at V and 2 bases at J, with 20 bases between the two ends. Germline V lookup: CDR1 SGHKS, CDR2 YYEKEE (reference sequence). CDR3 region: CASSWGGRTGRTNEKLFF. DNA of the CDR3: TGTGCCAGCAGCTGGGGGGGCCGGACCGGTCGCACTAATGAAAAACTGTTTTTT.

Concerning this clonotype itself: An end of the junction does not agree with germline; a read error may underlie this. The chain carries TRBV12-3 or TRBV12-4 and TRBJ1-1; D gene unclear. The CDR3 contains 13 residues. CDR3: CASSFGENTGAFF. CDR3 coding DNA: TGTGCCAGCAGTTTCGGGGAGAACACTGGAGCTTTCTTT.

This clonotype occurred a few times. A much larger clone lies one base from this, so it may be a read error. V usage is TRBV4-2 and J usage is TRBJ2-5, with D tentatively TRBD2 (7 bases). The V end lost 3 bases, the J end lost 3 bases, and 14 bases lay between the germline ends. This CDR3 comprises 15 residues. Germline V CDR1 and CDR2: LGHNA, YNFKEQ. The CDR3 DNA follows: TGTGCCAGCAGCCAGGGGGGGGCCCGGGAAGAGACCCAGTACTTC. It translates to CASSQGGAREETQYF.

This clonotype has a handful of counts. The V and J genes are TRBV20-1 and TRBJ1-5; D is uncertain. Germline CDR1 and CDR2: DFQATT and SNEGSKA (reference sequence). V was shortened by 1 base and J by 9 bases, with 7 bases between the two germline ends. The CDR3 has 11 amino acids. The CDR3 spells CSARGELPQHF. The DNA of the CDR3 is TGCAGTGCTAGAGGGGAGCTGCCCCAGCATTTT.

This clonotype was detected once. This clone may be a read error of a much larger clone one base away. CDR3 in amino acids: CASSLQAGAEKLFF. The CDR3 DNA follows: TGTGCCAGCAGTCTTCAGGCAGGCGCTGAAAAACTGTTTTTT. The chain recombines TRBV25-1 with TRBJ1-4; no clear D. CDR1 and CDR2 from the germline V gene are MGHDK and SYGVNS. The CDR3 is 14 residues long. Trimming shortened V by 5 bases and J by 7 bases, and 14 bases separated the two germline ends.

This clonotype was counted only a few times. CDR3 in amino acids: CASTYFRSTDTQYF. CDR3 nucleotides: TGTGCCAGCACCTACTTTAGGAGCACAGATACGCAGTATTTT. The rearrangement uses TRBV6-2 or TRBV6-3 and TRBJ2-3; D remains unclear. CDR1 is MNHEY and CDR2 is SVGEGT in the germline V gene. Trimming stripped 7 bases from V and 0 bases from J, with 11 bases between. The CDR3 sequence is 14 residues long.

Note on this clonotype: A read error may explain this, as a much larger clone is one base away. V usage is TRBV14 and J usage is TRBJ2-3, with a possible D match to TRBD1 (6 bases). The germline gives CDR1 SGHDN, CDR2 FVKESK. The CDR3 is made up of 13 amino acids. CDR3 bases: TGTGCCAGCAGAAGGGGTCTGACAGGTACGCAGTATTTT. Amino acids: CASRRGLTGTQYF.

CDR3 in amino acids: CASSQTGPNTGELFF. CDR3 nucleotides: TGCGCCAGCAGCCAGACCGGGCCGAACACCGGGGAGCTGTTTTTT. V usage is TRBV4-3 and J usage is TRBJ2-2; D is undetermined. This CDR3 region has 15 residues. The V gene lost 3 bases and the J gene lost 0 bases, with 8 bases spanning the gap. CDR1 and CDR2 from the germline V gene are LGHNA and YSLEER.

As concerns this clonotype: This could be a read error, since a much larger clone is one nucleotide away. This chain links TRBV20-1 with TRBJ2-7; either TRBD1 or TRBD2 may fit D (5 bases each). The CDR3 consists of 14 residues. Germline V lookup: CDR1 DFQATT, CDR2 SNEGSKA (reference sequence). Trimming took off 0 bases at V and 7 bases at J, with 16 bases between the two ends. CDR3 nucleotide sequence: TGCAGTGCTAGAGATCGAGGGGTAGTCGGTGAGCAGTACTTC. Translated: CSARDRGVVGEQYF.

The chain combines TRBV3-1 with TRBJ2-5; 11 bases map to TRBD1. Germline lookup yields CDR1 LGHDT and CDR2 YNNKEL (reference sequence). CDR3 size: 15 residues. Unmatched junction bases numbered 5, after V lost 8 bases and J lost 0 bases. The CDR3 DNA reads TGTGCCAGCGGCCGGGACAGGGGGAACCAAGAGACCCAGTACTTC. Protein: CASGRDRGNQETQYF.

This clonotype was seen ten or more times. V usage is TRBV7-2 and J usage is TRBJ2-3, with TRBD2 identical over 11 bases. The CDR3 spans 16 residues. Looked up from germline, CDR1 is SGHTA and CDR2 is FQGNSA. J lost 0 bases, V lost 5 bases, and 4 bases had no gene match. CDR3 loop: CASSPLAGGSTDTQYF. For the CDR3, the DNA is TGTGCCAGCAGCCCCCTAGCGGGGGGTAGCACAGATACGCAGTATTTT. Together with reference TRBV7-2 and TRBJ2-3, the CDR3 gives the full variable domain: GAGVSQSPSNKVTEKGKDVELRCDPISGHTALYWYRQSLGQGLEFLIYFQGNSAPDKSGLPSDRFSAERTGGSVSTLTIQRTQQEDSAVYLCASSPLAGGSTDTQYFGPGTRLTVL.

This clonotype came up many times. The genes are TRBV6-5 and TRBJ2-3, with 7 bases aligning to TRBD1. CDR3 size: 14 residues. V was clipped by 5 bases and J by 4 bases; unmatched bases: 6. Germline V gene sequence: CDR1 MNHEY, CDR2 SVGAGI. The CDR3 DNA reads TGTGCCAGCAGTCTACTTCAGGGGGCAGATACGCAGTATTTT. It encodes CASSLLQGADTQYF.

Notes on this clonotype: This may be a read error, as it is one base from a much larger clone. The CDR3 DNA is TGCACCAGCAGCTTGCCACTAGGGGCACCTAGGTACGAGCAGTACTTC. Translation gives CTSSLPLGAPRYEQYF. This sequence joins TRBV5-1 and TRBJ2-7; D possibly matches TRBD1 or TRBD2 (5 bases each). The CDR3 loop spans 16 amino acids. Looked up from germline, CDR1 is SGHRS and CDR2 is YFSETQ.

The chain links TRBV18 to TRBJ2-5; D ambiguous. The DNA end is a closer match to TRBJ2-7, so the J assignment may be wrong. CDR1 and CDR2 (germline): KGHSH, LQKENI. This CDR3 is built from 14 residues. The CDR3 DNA reads as TGTGCCAGCTCACCACAGGGTGGGCTTTACGAGCAGTACTTC. Protein product: CASSPQGGLYEQYF.

Turning to this clonotype: This may come from a read error, since a much larger clone is one base off. The CDR3 is CASRGTGEEQYF. In DNA, the CDR3 is TGTGCCAGCAGGGGAACAGGGGAGGAGCAGTACTTC. This chain links TRBV6-6 with TRBJ2-5; a possible D gene is TRBD1 (7 bases). V gave up 6 bases and J gave up 11 bases, with 16 bases separating them. This CDR3 contains 12 residues. Germline V gene sequence: CDR1 MNHNY, CDR2 SVGAGI (reference sequence).

The rearrangement joins TRBV6-1 to TRBJ1-2, with D tentatively TRBD1 (6 bases). The CDR3 has 11 residues. Germline lookup yields CDR1 MNHNS and CDR2 SASEGT. The CDR3 loop reads CATGQDYGYTF. The CDR3 coding sequence is TGTGCAACAGGGCAGGACTATGGCTACACCTTC.